These T cell receptor beta chains were read from a single sample in a study of blood T cell repertoires in COVID-19. The assay was immunoSEQ multiplex PCR, and TCRdb's table has in-frame clones only and misses some. The sample includes 25,000 to 35,000 clones, roughly 89% seen only once; the top ten take roughly half. Sequencing was done on a sample of peripheral blood. These receptors originate from a human donor with acute or convalescent COVID-19. The donor label of this sample is uncertain. The CDR3 runs from the conserved cysteine through the conserved F or W. Fields, in order: J gene, D gene, V gene, clone size, CDR3 protein, CDR3 DNA. The D gene is left open where the match is weak. Clone sizes are given selectively: once, few, many, or a class where the clone is expanded.

>TRBJ1-1|NA|TRBV5-1|NA
CASGTQGGYTEAFF
TGCGCCAGCGGGACTCAGGGCGGGTACACTGAAGCTTTCTTT
>TRBJ1-2|NA|TRBV24-1|NA
CATSEPRASGGGYTF
TGTGCCACCAGTGAGCCCCGCGCAAGCGGGGGTGGCTACACCTTC
>TRBJ2-1|TRBD2|TRBV4-1|NA
CASSYAGGHNEQFF
TGCGCCAGCAGCTACGCGGGAGGCCACAATGAGCAGTTCTTC
>TRBJ1-2|TRBD1|TRBV7-8|NA
CASSRGPGQGEVGGYTF
TGTGCCAGCAGCCGAGGGCCGGGACAGGGGGAGGTGGGTGGCTACACCTTC
>TRBJ1-5|TRBD1|TRBV19|NA
CASRGQGGINQPQHF
TGTGCCAGTAGGGGACAGGGGGGCATCAATCAGCCCCAGCATTTT
>TRBJ1-1|NA|TRBV29-1|NA
CTESSGLNTEAFF
TGCACCGAATCTTCAGGCCTGAACACTGAAGCTTTCTTT
>TRBJ1-2|NA|TRBV4-3|NA
CASSQDFSQGHLYGYTF
TGCGCCAGCAGCCAAGATTTTAGTCAGGGCCACCTCTATGGCTACACCTTC
>TRBJ2-1|NA|TRBV19|NA
CASTQNGEGRNNEQFF
TGTGCCAGTACTCAAAACGGTGAGGGAAGAAACAATGAGCAGTTCTTC
>TRBJ2-1|TRBD2|TRBV18|NA
CASSPPTLAGPPPFF
TGTGCCAGCTCACCACCCACGCTAGCGGGGCCCCCCCCGTTCTTC
>TRBJ2-6|NA|TRBV9|NA
CASSVGSSGANVLTF
TGTGCCAGCAGCGTAGGGAGCTCTGGGGCCAACGTCCTGACTTTC
>TRBJ2-3|NA|TRBV10-2|NA
CASSLLGTDTQYF
TGCGCCAGCAGCCTACTAGGTACAGATACGCAGTATTTT
>TRBJ1-2|NA|TRBV7-8|NA
CASSLGDRNYGYTF
TGTGCCAGCAGCTTAGGTGACAGGAACTATGGCTACACCTTC
>TRBJ2-3|TRBD1|TRBV5-4|NA
CASSSARDRNLDTQYF
TGTGCCAGCAGCTCGGCCCGGGACAGGAATTTAGATACGCAGTATTTT
>TRBJ2-5|TRBD2|TRBV7-9|NA
CASSDTSGTQETQYF
TGTGCCAGCAGCGATACTAGCGGAACCCAAGAGACCCAGTACTTC
>TRBJ1-3|NA|TRBV18|NA
CASSPVQGVFGNTIYF
TGTGCCAGCTCACCCGTACAGGGTGTATTTGGAAACACCATATATTTT
>TRBJ2-3|TRBD2|TRBV19|NA
CASKERGGWGPDTQYF
TGTGCCAGTAAAGAGCGGGGGGGCTGGGGACCAGATACGCAGTATTTT
>TRBJ2-3|TRBD2|TRBV11-2|NA
CASSPGGGTGRTDTQYF
TGTGCCAGCAGCCCGGGGGGGGGCACCGGGCGCACAGATACGCAGTATTTT
>TRBJ1-6|NA|TRBV27|NA
CASKTGRGSPLHF
TGTGCCAGCAAAACGGGCAGGGGTTCACCCCTCCACTTT
>TRBJ1-2|NA|TRBV4-2|NA
CASSQTGTQYGYTF
TGTGCCAGCAGCCAAACCGGGACACAATATGGCTACACCTTC
>TRBJ2-7|NA|TRBV3-1/TRBV3-2|NA
CASSQERGRDIVSYEQYF
TGTGCCAGCAGCCAAGAAAGAGGGAGGGACATAGTCTCCTACGAGCAGTACTTC
>TRBJ1-3|NA|TRBV5-6|NA
CASSFTIGLSGNTIYF
TGTGCCAGCAGCTTCACTATCGGCCTCTCTGGAAACACCATATATTTT
>TRBJ1-1|NA|TRBV6-5|NA
CASSPGYARAFF
TGTGCCAGCAGCCCCGGTTATGCCAGGGCTTTCTTT
>TRBJ1-6|TRBD1|TRBV6-5|NA
CASRGTGTNSPLHF
TGTGCCAGCAGAGGGACAGGGACCAATTCACCCCTCCACTTT
>TRBJ2-2|NA|TRBV10-1|NA
CASSGDGLRTGELFF
TGCGCCAGCAGTGGAGATGGGCTTCGGACCGGGGAGCTGTTTTTT
>TRBJ2-1|TRBD2|TRBV29-1|NA
CSGTGTSDLIEQFF
TGCAGCGGTACCGGGACTAGCGACCTTATTGAGCAGTTCTTC
>TRBJ2-2|NA|TRBV19|NA
CASNANRAGAGELFF
TGTGCCAGTAACGCAAACCGGGCCGGGGCCGGGGAGCTGTTTTTT
>TRBJ2-3|TRBD1|TRBV10-1|NA
CASSDGTGGTDTQYF
TGCGCCAGCAGTGATGGGACAGGGGGTACAGATACGCAGTATTTT
>TRBJ2-1|NA|TRBV7-3|NA
CASSTTGATEQFF
TGTGCCAGCAGCACAACGGGAGCAACTGAGCAGTTCTTC
>TRBJ2-1|NA|TRBV5-4|NA
CASSLSRRGSYNEQFF
TGTGCCAGCAGCTTGTCAAGGCGCGGCTCCTACAATGAGCAGTTCTTC
>TRBJ1-6|TRBD1|TRBV7-2|NA
CASSLDRDLPPLHF
TGTGCCAGCAGCCTGGACAGGGATTTGCCACCCCTCCACTTT
>TRBJ2-3|TRBD2|TRBV10-3|once
CAITPSGTSLGDTQYF
TGTGCCATCACTCCCTCCGGGACTAGCCTTGGAGATACGCAGTATTTT
>TRBJ1-2|NA|TRBV19|NA
CASSPQGLNYGYTF
TGTGCCAGTAGTCCCCAGGGTCTTAACTATGGCTACACCTTC
>TRBJ2-7|NA|TRBV30|NA
CAWIKGSQQQYF
TGTGCCTGGATTAAGGGGTCGCAGCAGCAGTACTTC
>TRBJ2-5|NA|TRBV3-1/TRBV3-2|NA
CASSTLESRETQYF
TGTGCCAGCAGCACCCTAGAGTCGAGGGAGACCCAGTACTTC
>TRBJ2-7|NA|TRBV28|NA
CASSPKGGRSYEQYF
TGTGCCAGCAGTCCCAAGGGGGGGAGGTCCTACGAGCAGTACTTC
>TRBJ1-2|TRBD1|TRBV6-2/TRBV6-3|few
CASSEPGTGAQTYGYTF
TGTGCCAGCAGTGAGCCAGGGACAGGGGCACAGACTTATGGCTACACCTTC
>TRBJ2-7|TRBD1|TRBV7-8|once
CASSRQRGPYEQYF
TGTGCCAGCAGCCGCCAGAGGGGGCCCTACGAGCAGTACTTC
>TRBJ1-6|NA|TRBV3-1/TRBV3-2|NA
CASSQVQGSSPLHF
TGTGCCAGCAGCCAAGTCCAGGGTAGTTCACCCCTCCACTTT
>TRBJ1-6|NA|TRBV5-3|NA
CARSTRTVSNSPLHF
TGTGCCAGAAGCACCCGGACAGTTTCGAATTCACCCCTCCACTTT
>TRBJ1-1|TRBD1|TRBV5-3|NA
CASRTGGNTEAFF
TGTGCCAGCCGGACAGGGGGCAACACTGAAGCTTTCTTT